This TCR beta chain was sequenced in a study of vaccination effects on CD4 cells after COVID-19. Study-wide points: Relatively few convalescent patients took part in the study, which had no early post-infection timepoints. The study found marked clonal contraction of infection- and vaccine-induced clones late after vaccination.

Antigen-specific CD4+ T cells were expanded (with viral peptide pools) by the ViraFEST assay ahead of sequencing. Subsequent to roughly 9 days of culture, CD4+ T cells were isolated. Two doses of either BNT162b2 or mRNA-1273 were given to each participant. Testing of the vaccine recipients showed negative nucleocapsid antibodies and no prior SARS-CoV-2 infection. Points on this clone: The antigen is unknown.

The CDR3 totals 13 residues. Trimming took 3 bases from V and 6 from J, leaving 8 bases between them. The germline CDR1 and CDR2 sequences are KGHSH and LQKENI. Repertoires were generated with immunoSEQ multiplex PCR, while TCRdb's copy carries only in-frame clones and drops some. The sample shows some 69,000 clones, 74% of them seen only once. The source is a human donor who received a COVID-19 vaccine. The sample in question was CD4+ T cells from PBMCs cultured with HCoV-229E spike peptides, obtained after COVID-19 vaccination. The J gene is TRBJ2-2, the V gene TRBV18; D not certain. The CDR3 nucleotides read TGTGCCAGCTCACCGCTCGGCGCCGGGGAGCTGTTTTTT. Translated: CASSPLGAGELFF.